This T cell receptor beta chain was obtained from a study of blood T cell repertoires in COVID-19. Germline CDR1 is MNHEY and CDR2 is SVGAGI. Trimming took off 6 bases at V and 7 bases at J, with 10 bases between the two ends. This CDR3 region has 13 residues. Measured with immunoSEQ multiplex PCR; TCRdb has only the in-frame clones, and not every one. The sample comprises about 210,000 clones, 84% of which are singletons, and approximately 8% rests with the top ten. The TCR was taken from a woman between 45 and 60 years old with active or convalescent COVID-19. The rearrangement uses TRBV6-5 and TRBJ1-6, with D perhaps TRBD1 (6 bases). The sequencing input was peripheral blood. The CDR3 coding sequence is TGTGCCAGCAGCCGGGACACGAATTCACCCCTCCACTTT. This sequence encodes CASSRDTNSPLHF.